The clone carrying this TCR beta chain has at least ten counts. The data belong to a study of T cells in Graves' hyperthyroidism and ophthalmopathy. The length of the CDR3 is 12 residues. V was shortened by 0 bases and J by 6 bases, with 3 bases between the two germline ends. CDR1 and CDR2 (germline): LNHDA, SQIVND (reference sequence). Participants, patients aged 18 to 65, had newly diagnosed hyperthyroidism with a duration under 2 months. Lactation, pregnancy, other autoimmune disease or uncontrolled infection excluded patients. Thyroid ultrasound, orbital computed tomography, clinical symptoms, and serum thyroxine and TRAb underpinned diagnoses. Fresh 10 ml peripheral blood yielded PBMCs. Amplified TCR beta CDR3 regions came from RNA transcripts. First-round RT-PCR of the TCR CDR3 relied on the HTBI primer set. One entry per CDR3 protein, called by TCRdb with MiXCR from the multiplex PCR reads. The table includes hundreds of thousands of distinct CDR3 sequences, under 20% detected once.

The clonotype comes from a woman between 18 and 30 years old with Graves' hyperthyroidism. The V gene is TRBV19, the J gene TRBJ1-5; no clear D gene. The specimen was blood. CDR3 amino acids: CASSIDAQPQHF. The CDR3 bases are TGTGCCAGTAGTATAGATGCTCAGCCCCAGCATTTT.